A selection of T cell receptor beta chains follows, all from one sample in a study of CDR3 diversity in severe acne. Via MiXCR, TCRdb re-called the PCR reads, giving one row per CDR3 protein. This table holds more than 85,000 distinct CDR3 sequences, around 56% found once. Material: blood. The receptor set was obtained from a male donor with acne. Each CDR3 is given with its conserved first and last residue. A D gene is named only where the DNA matches it firmly. A row's size may be missing; if present it is once, few, many or a size class.

J,size,D,V,DNA,CDR3
TRBJ2-1,NA,NA,TRBV7-9,TGTGCCAGCAGCTTTTTGGAGGATGAGCAGTTCTTC,CASSFLEDEQFF
TRBJ1-4,few,TRBD1,TRBV4-2,TGTGCCAGCAGCCAAGAAGTCGGGACAGGGGAGCAAAAACTGTTTTTT,CASSQEVGTGEQKLFF
TRBJ2-3,NA,NA,TRBV18,TGTGCCAGCTCACCGGCCGGCGACAACACAGATACGCAGTATTTT,CASSPAGDNTDTQYF
TRBJ2-1,NA,TRBD2,TRBV19,TGTGCCAGTAACAGCGGGAGGGAGCAGTTCTTC,CASNSGREQFF
TRBJ2-7,NA,NA,TRBV20-1,TGCAGTGCTGGGGGGGCGGGGAACGAGCAGTACTTC,CSAGGAGNEQYF
TRBJ2-7,NA,NA,TRBV19,TGTGCCAGTAACAGCGGGTCCTACGAGCAGTACTTC,CASNSGSYEQYF
TRBJ2-2,few,NA,TRBV7-3,TGTGCCAGCAGCCCCGCTTTCGAGGGAGTCACCGGGGAGCTGTTTTTT,CASSPAFEGVTGELFF
TRBJ2-5,NA,TRBD1,TRBV7-2,TGTGCCAGCAGCTTAGGGCCAGGGGGGACCCAGTACTTC,CASSLGPGGTQYF
TRBJ2-7,few,TRBD1,TRBV10-2,TGCGCCAGCAGGATGACAGGGGGGGCCTACGAGCAGTACTTC,CASRMTGGAYEQYF
TRBJ2-7,NA,TRBD2,TRBV5-4,TGTGCCAGCAGCTTGGGACTAGCGGGAGTCGACGAGCAGTACTTC,CASSLGLAGVDEQYF
TRBJ2-7,NA,TRBD2,TRBV30,TGTGCCTGGGCCGGGACTAGCGGGGTCGAGCAGTACTTC,CAWAGTSGVEQYF